A selection of T cell receptor beta chains follows, all from one sample in a study of cytotoxic CD8 clonotypes in ibrutinib-treated CLL. TCRdb keeps only in-frame clones here, not all; method: immunoSEQ multiplex PCR. This table has approximately 140,000 clones, less than 95% appearing once. This sample comprised PBMCs, obtained after 12 months of ibrutinib treatment. The receptor source for this set is a human donor with chronic lymphocytic leukemia. Both conserved end residues are part of each CDR3. A D gene is named only where the DNA matches it firmly. Rows may omit the clone size; those that give it use once, few, many or a size class.

v_gene,abundance,d_gene,j_gene,CDR3nt,CDR3aa
TRBV4-2,-,-,TRBJ1-2,TGTGCCAGCAGCAACAGGGAGAAGGGCTATGGCTACACCTTC,CASSNREKGYGYTF
TRBV29-1,-,-,TRBJ2-6,TGCAGCGTGGGACCCCAGACGGATTCTGGGGCCAACGTCCTGACTTTC,CSVGPQTDSGANVLTF
TRBV27,-,-,TRBJ2-7,TGTGCCAGCAGTTCGGCCTACGAGCAGTACTTC,CASSSAYEQYF
TRBV21-1,-,-,TRBJ2-7,TGTGCCAGCAGCGGGAACGGGGGGGCCAGCGCCGAGCAGTACTTC,CASSGNGGASAEQYF
TRBV6-1,-,TRBD1,TRBJ2-5,TGTGCCAGCAGAGCAGGGGGCTTGGAGACCCAGTACTTC,CASRAGGLETQYF
TRBV10-2,-,-,TRBJ1-2,TGCGCCAGCCGTAACGCCGGGAGCGGCTACACCTTC,CASRNAGSGYTF
TRBV13,-,TRBD1,TRBJ2-2,TGTGCCAGCACCTCGTTCGGTGAACAGGGGGCCGGGGAGCTGTTTTTT,CASTSFGEQGAGELFF
TRBV6-6,-,-,TRBJ1-4,TGTGCCAGCAGTTGGACAAAGAGGGCAACTAATGAAAAACTGTTTTTT,CASSWTKRATNEKLFF
TRBV18,once,-,TRBJ1-1,TGTGCCAGCTCACCCCCGGCTAACACTGAAGCTTTCTTT,CASSPPANTEAFF
TRBV18,-,-,TRBJ1-4,TGTGCCAGCTCACCACTGGTCACGGGGGCTGAAAAACTGTTTTTT,CASSPLVTGAEKLFF
TRBV28,once,-,TRBJ2-7,TGTGCCAGCAGGCACAGGTACTTGTACTTC,CASRHRYLYF
TRBV4-1,-,-,TRBJ2-7,TGCGCCAGCAGCCAAGATTTTAAGGGGTCAGTTGCCTACGAGCAGTACTTC,CASSQDFKGSVAYEQYF
TRBV28,-,TRBD2,TRBJ2-1,TGTGCCAGCAGCAAACTAGCGGACGCGGGGAATGAGCAGTTCTTC,CASSKLADAGNEQFF
TRBV27,-,TRBD2,TRBJ2-1,TGTGCCAGCAGTTTATACATGGGAATCGGACTAGAGGGCAATGAGCAGTTCTTC,CASSLYMGIGLEGNEQFF
TRBV2,-,-,TRBJ1-2,TGTGCCAGTACCGGGGGGCAGGGCTACACCTTC,CASTGGQGYTF
TRBV18,-,-,TRBJ2-3,TGTGCCAGCTCACCACCGCTGTCCACAGATACGCAGTATTTT,CASSPPLSTDTQYF
TRBV15,once,TRBD1,TRBJ2-1,TGTGCCACCAGCAGGGGACAGGGGGCTTACAATGAGCAGTTCTTC,CATSRGQGAYNEQFF
TRBV7-9,-,TRBD1,TRBJ1-5,TGTGCCAGCAGTTCTGGGACAGCGGGCAATCAGCCCCAGCATTTT,CASSSGTAGNQPQHF
TRBV19,once,-,TRBJ2-2,TGTGCCAGTAGTATTTTCCCTAGCGAGATGGGGTACACCGGGGAGCTGTTTTTT,CASSIFPSEMGYTGELFF
TRBV2,-,-,TRBJ1-4,TGTGCCAGCAGTGATGTTACGGACGCAACTAATGAAAAACTGTTTTTT,CASSDVTDATNEKLFF
TRBV10-2,few,TRBD1,TRBJ1-1,TGCGCCAGCAGTGAGTCAGGGGGCGCTTTGGGAGCTTTCTTT,CASSESGGALGAFF
TRBV28,-,-,TRBJ1-1,TGTGCCAGCAGTTTTTGGGGGGACGCTTTCTTT,CASSFWGDAFF
TRBV5-1,-,TRBD1,TRBJ1-4,TGCGCCAGCAGCTTGGCCGGACAGGGCGGTTATGAAAAACTGTTTTTT,CASSLAGQGGYEKLFF
TRBV28,-,-,TRBJ1-2,TGTGCCAGCGCCGTCGCGAACTATGGCTACACCTTC,CASAVANYGYTF
TRBV27,-,-,TRBJ2-1,TGTGCCAGCAGTTTCCCTGACTACCGCAATGAGCAGTTCTTC,CASSFPDYRNEQFF
TRBV11-2,-,-,TRBJ2-7,TGTGCCAGCAGCCCACAGGGTGCAGCTTACCCTGGCGAGCAGTACTTC,CASSPQGAAYPGEQYF
TRBV6-1,-,-,TRBJ2-2,TGTGCCAGCAGTGAAAAACCGAACACCGGGGAGCTGTTTTTT,CASSEKPNTGELFF
TRBV5-1,-,-,TRBJ2-1,TGCGCCAGCAGCTTGACAGACGTGCGGTTCTTC,CASSLTDVRFF
TRBV7-9,-,-,TRBJ2-7,TGTGCCAGCAGCTTTAGGGGTGCGGCGAATAGCTACGAGCAGTACTTC,CASSFRGAANSYEQYF
TRBV19,-,TRBD1,TRBJ2-7,TGTGCCAGTAGCACGGACAGGGTCTCCTACGAGCAGTACTTC,CASSTDRVSYEQYF
TRBV6-6,-,-,TRBJ2-3,TGTGCCAGCAGTTACGGGCCCCACACAGATACGCAGTATTTT,CASSYGPHTDTQYF
TRBV20-1,-,-,TRBJ2-1,TGCAGTGCTACGGAGGGCCCCCAGTTCTTC,CSATEGPQFF
TRBV7-2,-,-,TRBJ2-5,TGTGCCAGCAGCCGGGGCTCTATAGAGACCCAGTACTTC,CASSRGSIETQYF
TRBV30,-,-,TRBJ2-7,TGTGCCTGGAGGAGGATAAACCTAGCAACCCCGAGGGAGCAGTACTTC,CAWRRINLATPREQYF
TRBV7-3,-,TRBD2,TRBJ2-1,TGTGCCAGCAGCCCTAGGACTAGCGGGAGGAATGAGCAGTTCTTC,CASSPRTSGRNEQFF
TRBV6-6,-,-,TRBJ2-6,TGTGCCAGCAGCCCAACCTACTCTGGGGCCAACGTCCTGACTTTC,CASSPTYSGANVLTF
TRBV4-2,-,-,TRBJ1-5,TGTGCCAGCAGCCATTCCGAAGGGAGCAATCAGCCCCAGCATTTT,CASSHSEGSNQPQHF
TRBV7-3,-,TRBD1,TRBJ2-7,TGTGCCAGCAGCTTAACGGGACAGGGGACCGACGAGCAGTACTTC,CASSLTGQGTDEQYF
TRBV19,-,-,TRBJ2-7,TGTGCCAGTAGTATCCTGGCGGGGCCGGGTGAGCAGTACTTC,CASSILAGPGEQYF
TRBV18,-,-,TRBJ2-7,TGTGCCAGCTCACCATCTCAGGGCTACGAGCAGTACTTC,CASSPSQGYEQYF
TRBV27,-,-,TRBJ2-6,TGTGCCAGCAGTTTGTCGGATCAGAGCTCTGGGGCCAACGTCCTGACTTTC,CASSLSDQSSGANVLTF
TRBV7-2,-,-,TRBJ1-2,TGTGCCAGCAGCCCCGGGCTTGGAGGCTACACCTTC,CASSPGLGGYTF
TRBV19,-,-,TRBJ1-5,TGTGCCAGTAGACAGGGACTTTCGGATCAGCCCCAGCATTTT,CASRQGLSDQPQHF
TRBV28,-,-,TRBJ2-7,TGTGCCAGCAGGCTTACTGGCTCCTACGAGCAGTACTTC,CASRLTGSYEQYF
TRBV7-9,-,TRBD2,TRBJ2-3,TGTGCCAGCAGCTCAGGGACTAGCGGGAGGGGAACAGATACGCAGTATTTT,CASSSGTSGRGTDTQYF
TRBV28,-,-,TRBJ2-1,TGTGCCAGCAGCCTACTTCGCGGCGAGTTAAATGAGCAGTTCTTC,CASSLLRGELNEQFF
TRBV5-1,few,TRBD2,TRBJ2-2,TGCGCCAGCAGCTTGTCGGGAGGGGTCGGGGAGCTGTTTTTT,CASSLSGGVGELFF
TRBV15,-,TRBD2,TRBJ2-5,TGTGCCACCAGCAACGGGACTAGCGACTTCCTGAGTTTCCAAGAGACCCAGTACTTC,CATSNGTSDFLSFQETQYF
TRBV5-1,-,TRBD1,TRBJ2-7,TGCGCCAGCAGCCTGGGACAGGGCTCCTACGAGCAGTACTTC,CASSLGQGSYEQYF
TRBV28,-,TRBD2,TRBJ2-7,TGTGCCAGCAGTCCAAAAGGACTAGCGGGAGCCTACGAGCAGTACTTC,CASSPKGLAGAYEQYF
TRBV29-1,-,-,TRBJ2-7,TGCAGCGTTGAGGGGGCTGGCAACGAGCAGTACTTC,CSVEGAGNEQYF
TRBV27,once,TRBD1,TRBJ2-3,TGTGCCAGCAGTCTACGACAGGGGTTGTGGGGAGATACGCAGTATTTT,CASSLRQGLWGDTQYF
TRBV19,-,-,TRBJ2-2,TGTGCCAGTAGTATGCCCCTGGACATCGGGAACACCGGGGAGCTGTTTTTT,CASSMPLDIGNTGELFF
TRBV2,-,-,TRBJ2-1,TGTGCCAGCACCGGGAACAATGAGCAGTTCTTC,CASTGNNEQFF
TRBV2,few,-,TRBJ2-7,TGTGCCAGCACCCGGGAGACCTCCTACGAGCAGTACTTC,CASTRETSYEQYF
TRBV11-2,-,-,TRBJ2-7,TGTGCCAGCAGCTTAGAGAGGGTTCTGACCTACGAGCAGTACTTC,CASSLERVLTYEQYF
TRBV6-5,-,TRBD1,TRBJ1-3,TGTGCCAGCAGAATAGGACAGGGCGGAAACACCATATATTTT,CASRIGQGGNTIYF
TRBV6-1,-,-,TRBJ1-1,TGTGCCAGCAGGGTGAACACTGAAGCTTTCTTT,CASRVNTEAFF